One and the same sample provided the 17 T cell receptor beta chains below, sequenced in a study of blood T cell repertoires in COVID-19. The method was immunoSEQ multiplex PCR; TCRdb's version includes in-frame clones alone and lacks a portion of them. This table has 150,000 to 200,000 clones, more than 75% appearing once. Sequenced sample: PBMCs or T cells enriched from blood (not recorded which). Source of these receptors: a woman in her fifties or sixties who had recovered from COVID-19.

The rearrangement uses TRBV24-1 and TRBJ2-2, with TRBD2 matching over 14 bases. This CDR3 is 17 amino acids long. CDR1 KGHDR and CDR2 SFDVKD come from the germline V gene. V shed 11 bases and J 4 bases; nucleotides not matched to a gene: 11. The CDR3 sequence is CASPTSGRAPVTGELFF. DNA for the CDR3: TGTGCCAGCCCGACTAGCGGGAGGGCCCCCGTCACCGGGGAGCTGTTTTTT.

CDR3 residues: CASSSQGLSTDTQYF. The CDR3 bases are TGTGCCAGCAGCTCACAGGGGCTTAGCACAGATACGCAGTATTTT. The chain links TRBV7-8 to TRBJ2-3, with 7 bases aligning to TRBD1. The J segment lost 0 bases and the V segment lost 4 bases, leaving 4 bases of the junction unmatched. This CDR3 is 15 amino acids long. CDR1 and CDR2 from the germline V gene are SGHVS and FQNEAQ.

This chain links TRBV24-1 with TRBJ2-7; D might be TRBD1 (7 bases). This CDR3 is 16 amino acids long. V gave up 2 bases and J gave up 6 bases, with 19 bases separating them. Germline V lookup: CDR1 KGHDR, CDR2 SFDVKD. The CDR3 sequence: CATSDSPATGRTEQYF. The CDR3 bases are TGTGCCACCAGTGATTCGCCGGCGACAGGGAGGACCGAGCAGTACTTC.

This sequence joins TRBV24-1 and TRBJ2-7, with 11 bases fitting TRBD1. Germline-derived CDR1 and CDR2 are KGHDR and SFDVKD. V lost 5 bases and J lost 2; bases outside the gene matches: 7. This CDR3 contains 16 residues. CDR3: CATSGHGTGGPYEQYF. For the CDR3, the DNA is TGTGCCACCAGTGGCCATGGGACAGGGGGTCCCTACGAGCAGTACTTC.

Written as DNA, the CDR3 is TGTGCCAGCAGCCAAGCGGAGGGAAGCTACACCTTC. Its translation: CASSQAEGSYTF. This chain links TRBV14 with TRBJ1-2; D is undetermined. The CDR3 covers 12 residues. With 1 base removed from V and 9 bases from J, the gap between germline ends came to 9 bases. Germline V CDR1 and CDR2: SGHDN, FVKESK.

This clone was detected a few times. The chain couples TRBV18 to TRBJ1-1; weak D call: TRBD1 (5 bases). The V gene's germline CDR1 is KGHSH and CDR2 LQKENI. The CDR3 length is 14 residues. V dropped 0 bases and J dropped 10 bases, with 15 bases sitting between them. The CDR3 nucleotides read TGTGCCAGCTCACCACCTATCGCAGGGATTTCAGCTTTCTTT. Protein sequence: CASSPPIAGISAFF.

The J gene is TRBJ2-1, the V gene TRBV27, with TRBD2 identical over 8 bases. The CDR3 is 14 residues long. CDR1 and CDR2 (germline): MNHEY, SMNVEV (reference sequence). The J segment lost 7 bases and the V segment lost 5 bases, leaving 7 bases of the junction unmatched. Written as DNA, the CDR3 is TGTGCCAGCAGTCACCGGGAGGGCCTTAATGAGCAGTTCTTC. Translated, it gives CASSHREGLNEQFF.

The V gene is TRBV30, the J gene TRBJ1-4; no clear D. The CDR3 has 12 residues. V was clipped by 1 base and J by 8 bases, with 8 bases between them. Germline V CDR1 and CDR2: GTSNPN, SVGIG (reference sequence). CDR3 amino acids: CAWSGPGEKLFF. CDR3 nucleotides: TGTGCCTGGAGTGGCCCCGGGGAAAAACTGTTTTTT.

The rearrangement links TRBV5-1 to TRBJ2-7; D might be TRBD2 (7 bases). The CDR3 has 14 residues. V was shortened by 0 bases and J by 6 bases, with 13 bases between the two germline ends. Looked up from germline, CDR1 is SGHRS and CDR2 is YFSETQ. This CDR3 is CASSLDEGGLEQYF. CDR3 DNA: TGCGCCAGCAGCTTGGATGAGGGGGGGCTCGAGCAGTACTTC.

This chain uses TRBV5-4 with TRBJ2-3; tentative D call: TRBD2 (6 bases). This CDR3 has 14 amino acids. The ends were cut back, 6 bases at V and 1 base at J, with 12 bases in the middle. The germline V gene has CDR1 SGHNT and CDR2 YYREEE (reference sequence). The CDR3 region is CASNPGGGTDTQYF. The CDR3 DNA reads TGTGCCAGCAACCCCGGGGGTGGCACAGATACGCAGTATTTT. The whole variable domain, filled in from reference TRBV5-4 and TRBJ2-3, reads ETGVTQSPTHLIKTRGQQVTLRCSSQSGHNTVSWYQQALGQGPQFIFQYYREEENGRGNFPPRFSGLQFPNYSSELNVNALELDDSALYLCASNPGGGTDTQYFGPGTRLTVL.

This chain connects TRBV11-2 to TRBJ1-2; 11 bases fit TRBD1. CDR1 is SGHAT, CDR2 FQNNGV, per germline. The trim removed 4 bases at V and 6 bases at J, leaving 7 bases unmatched. This CDR3 is built from 15 residues. Written as DNA, the CDR3 is TGTGCCAGCAGCTACGGACAGGGGGCGCTCAATGGCTACACCTTC. This translates into CASSYGQGALNGYTF.

The rearrangement uses TRBV5-4 and TRBJ1-3; D not resolved. Germline V gene data show CDR1 as SGHNT and CDR2 as YYREEE (reference sequence). There are 18 residues in the CDR3. Trimming pared 1 base from V and 0 bases from J, leaving 17 bases between. CDR3 DNA sequence: TGTGCCAGCAGCTTGCGGACTGCCTCTCGCCCCTCTGGAAACACCATATATTTT. It codes for CASSLRTASRPSGNTIYF.

The V call is TRBV18, the J call TRBJ1-5; a weak D match, TRBD1 (6 bases). Germline CDR1 is KGHSH and CDR2 is LQKENI. CDR3 length: 13 residues. V was shortened by 5 bases and J by 7 bases, with 12 bases between the two germline ends. The DNA for the CDR3 is TGTGCCAGCTCAGGCGCAGGGGCACAGCCCCAGCATTTT. Translating it yields CASSGAGAQPQHF.

This clone was detected only once. The chain combines TRBV5-1 with TRBJ1-4; a weak D match, TRBD1 (6 bases). The CDR3 runs 15 residues. Trimming removed 6 bases at V and 8 bases at J, with 20 bases between. The V gene's germline CDR1 is SGHRS and CDR2 YFSETQ. The CDR3: CASKQGQTVGEKLFF. The CDR3 DNA sequence: TGCGCCAGCAAGCAAGGACAGACCGTAGGGGAAAAACTGTTTTTT.

This rearrangement joins TRBV10-3 to TRBJ2-5; 8 nucleotides agree with TRBD1. The CDR3 length is 16 residues. V lost 2 bases to trimming and J lost 3 bases; unmatched junction nucleotides: 8. Germline assignment: CDR1 ENHRY and CDR2 SYGVKD. CDR3 DNA sequence: TGTGCCATCAGTGAGGGGCAGGGGGCTGGGGAAGAGACCCAGTACTTC. Amino acid sequence: CAISEGQGAGEETQYF.

This chain joins TRBV29-1 and TRBJ2-7, with D possibly being TRBD2 (5 bases). The CDR3 totals 15 residues. The V gene's germline CDR1 is SQVTM and CDR2 ANQGSEA. V shed 4 bases and J shed 4 bases, with 20 bases lying between them. The chain's CDR3 is CSVAPGKGSLYEQYF. DNA of the CDR3: TGCAGCGTTGCCCCGGGGAAAGGCAGCTTGTACGAGCAGTACTTC.

A few counts support this clone. This chain connects TRBV19 to TRBJ1-2, with unresolved D. The CDR3 has 13 amino acids. Looked up from germline, CDR1 is LNHDA and CDR2 is SQIVND (reference sequence). Trimming took 7 bases from V and 5 from J, leaving 14 bases between them. CDR3 loop: CASNRGSFYGYTF. The CDR3 coding sequence is TGTGCCAGTAACAGAGGGAGTTTTTATGGCTACACCTTC.